Below are 12 T cell receptor beta chains sequenced from a single sample in a study of T cells in Graves' hyperthyroidism and ophthalmopathy. There were TCR beta CDR3 regions amplified from RNA transcripts. The HTBI primer set was used in a first-round RT-PCR of the TCR CDR3. TCRdb itself ran the multiplex PCR reads through MiXCR, one entry per CDR3 protein. The profile shows 800,000 or so distinct CDR3 sequences, over 35% of them singletons. The sequenced sample consisted of blood. Source of these receptors: a man between 18 and 29 years old with Graves' hyperthyroidism.

This clonotype was observed many times. The V gene is TRBV29-1, the J gene TRBJ2-7; 10 bases are shared with TRBD2. The germline V gene encodes CDR1 SQVTM and CDR2 ANQGSEA. Trimming at V came to 0 bases and at J to 0 bases, leaving 8 bases not matched to a gene. The CDR3 loop spans 17 amino acids. CDR3 nucleotides: TGCAGCGTTGAAGATCATGCAGCTAGCGGGAGCTCCTACGAGCAGTACTTC. It encodes CSVEDHAASGSSYEQYF.

This clonotype has just one count. The chain links TRBV20-1 to TRBJ2-7; a possible D gene is TRBD1 (6 bases). This CDR3 region has 13 residues. Trimming shortened V by 6 bases and J by 3 bases, and 15 bases separated the two germline ends. Looked up from germline, CDR1 is DFQATT and CDR2 is SNEGSKA (reference sequence). CDR3 sequence: CSAGAGEGYEQYF. The CDR3, as DNA: TGCAGTGCAGGGGCAGGGGAAGGCTACGAGCAGTACTTC.

The chain combines TRBV12-3 or TRBV12-4 with TRBJ1-1, with D perhaps matching TRBD1 (5 bases). The CDR3 spans 13 residues. V was shortened by 7 bases and J by 10 bases, with 19 bases between the two germline ends. CDR3 loop: CASTPRLGTGAFF. CDR3 nucleotide sequence: TGTGCCAGCACCCCCCGGTTGGGTACAGGAGCTTTCTTT.

This clonotype was detected many times. The V and J genes are TRBV6-5 and TRBJ2-7, with no clear D. Germline V gene data show CDR1 as MNHEY and CDR2 as SVGAGI. The V end was cut by 3 bases, the J end by 3 bases, with 3 bases between. The CDR3 contains 11 residues. The CDR3 nucleotides read TGTGCCAGCAGTTATTACTACGAGCAGTACTTC. Encoded protein: CASSYYYEQYF.

This chain connects TRBV5-1 to TRBJ1-2; D unresolved. Looked up from germline, CDR1 is SGHRS and CDR2 is YFSETQ. Trimming took 0 bases from V and 5 from J, leaving 11 bases between them. This CDR3 comprises 14 residues. The CDR3 here is CASSLVFPTYGYTF. CDR3 in DNA: TGCGCCAGCAGCTTGGTCTTTCCCACTTATGGCTACACCTTC.

This clonotype came up once. The junction departs from the called germline gene at one end, perhaps through a read error. This chain connects TRBV6-5 to TRBJ2-7; 8 bases are shared with TRBD1. Germline CDR1 is MNHEY and CDR2 is SVGAGI. CDR3 size: 15 residues. CDR3 residues: CASSQPGTGAYEQYF. In DNA form, the CDR3 reads TGCGCCAGCAGCCAACCCGGGACAGGAGCCTACGAGCAGTACTTC.

The sample holds many counts of this clonotype. A read error may produce the germline difference seen at one junction end. Here the CDR3 DNA reads TGTGCTAGCAGCTTAGGGTGGGGGTACGAGCAGTACTTC. Its translation is CASSLGWGYEQYF. This chain links TRBV7-7 with TRBJ2-7; D may be TRBD1 or TRBD2 (5 bases each). The CDR3 runs to 13 residues. From germline, CDR1 is SSHAT and CDR2 FNYEAQ (reference sequence). Together with reference TRBV7-7 and TRBJ2-7, the CDR3 gives the full variable domain: GAGVSQSPRYKVTKRGQDVTLRCDPISSHATLYWYQQALGQGPEFLTYFNYEAQPDKSGLPSDRFSAERPEGSISTLTIQRTEQRDSAMYRCASSLGWGYEQYFGPGTRLTVT.

The CDR3 bases are TGTGCCAGCAGTTGGGGAGGAGGAGGGGAGCAAGAGACCCAGTACTTC. Its translation: CASSWGGGGEQETQYF. The rearrangement links TRBV7-9 to TRBJ2-5; tentatively, D is TRBD2 (6 bases). There are 16 residues in the CDR3. Trimming pared 6 bases from V and 2 bases from J, leaving 19 bases between. Germline CDR1 reads SEHNR; CDR2 reads FQNEAQ (reference sequence).

V and J are TRBV19 and TRBJ2-7, with 8 positions matching TRBD1. After removal of 8 bases from V and 0 bases from J, the junction contained 6 bases not matched to a gene. This CDR3 is 14 amino acids long. Germline V gives CDR1 LNHDA, CDR2 SQIVND (reference sequence). The CDR3 coding sequence is TGTGCCAGTGGATCCGGGACAGGCTCCTACGAGCAGTACTTC. This gives the protein CASGSGTGSYEQYF.

The CDR3 bases are TGCAGCTTAGTAGACCTTTATGGCTACACCTTC. Amino acids: CSLVDLYGYTF. The chain combines TRBV29-1 with TRBJ1-2; D gene unclear. This CDR3 is 11 amino acids long. Per germline, CDR1 SQVTM and CDR2 ANQGSEA. V gave up 8 bases and J gave up 5 bases, with 12 bases separating them. The whole variable domain, filled in from reference TRBV29-1 and TRBJ1-2, reads SAVISQKPSRDICQRGTSLTIQCQVDSQVTMMFWYRQQPGQSLTLIATANQGSEATYESGFVIDKFPISRPNLTFSTLTVSNMSPEDSSIYLCSLVDLYGYTFGSGTRLTVV.

This clonotype was detected only once. The conserved phenylalanine or tryptophan is not found at the CDR3 terminus, so this likely reflects a read error. The DNA is left out, because the CDR3 cannot be placed on it with certainty; the CDR3 is given as TCRdb lists it. V and J are TRBV5-4 and TRBJ1-1; TRBD1, the D gene given by the table, was not confirmed from the DNA. Germline CDR1 and CDR2: SGHNT and YYREEE (reference sequence). Counting both end residues, the CDR3 totals 11 amino acids. CDR3 sequence: CASSEKDRGYY.

The chain recombines TRBV9 with TRBJ2-7, with D perhaps TRBD2 (5 bases). Germline V gene lookup returns CDR1 SGDLS and CDR2 YYNGEE. This CDR3 contains 15 residues. V dropped 4 bases and J dropped 0 bases, with 14 bases sitting between them. The CDR3: CASSPGPADSYEQYF. The CDR3 DNA follows: TGTGCCAGCAGCCCCGGCCCAGCGGACTCCTACGAGCAGTACTTC.